Following are 8 T cell receptor beta chains from one sample sequenced in a study of cytomegalovirus exposure and HLA in healthy donors. The PCR made use of 60 Vbeta and 13 Jbeta primers. Clones were sequenced by immunoSEQ multiplex PCR, and TCRdb holds only the in-frame ones, with some missing. The data hold about 98,000 clones, with more than 60% observed a single time. Source material: PBMCs. The receptors come from a man aged 45 to 65 in good health and CMV-seronegative.

This clone came up once. The V call is TRBV30, the J call TRBJ2-1, with TRBD2 matching over 11 bases. With V trimmed by 3 bases and J by 4 bases, 5 bases remained unmatched. The CDR3 runs 15 residues. Germline V gene data show CDR1 as GTSNPN and CDR2 as SVGIG (reference sequence). In DNA, the CDR3 is TGTGCCTGGAGAGGGCTAGCGGGAGGTTACAATGAGCAGTTCTTC. Residues: CAWRGLAGGYNEQFF.

The chain employs TRBV2 and TRBJ1-1; D unclear. Germline V gives CDR1 SNHLY, CDR2 FYNNEI. Trimming cost V 3 bases and J 1 base, with 6 bases left between them. The CDR3 is 13 residues long. CDR3 sequence reads: CASSEGWNTEAFF. For the CDR3, the DNA is TGTGCCAGCAGTGAGGGCTGGAACACTGAAGCTTTCTTT.

This chain connects TRBV27 to TRBJ1-1; 8 bases match TRBD1. Germline CDR1 MNHEY, CDR2 SMNVEV (reference sequence). The CDR3 sequence is 14 residues long. Germline trimming cut 3 bases from V and 6 bases from J; bases unmatched to any gene: 6. The CDR3 sequence: CASSLHQGAAEAFF. In nucleotides, the CDR3 is TGTGCCAGCAGTTTGCATCAGGGGGCCGCTGAAGCTTTCTTT.

The J gene is TRBJ2-7, the V gene TRBV29-1; 8 bases agree with TRBD1. With V trimmed by 4 bases and J by 3 bases, 11 bases remained unmatched. In germline, CDR1 is SQVTM, CDR2 ANQGSEA. CDR3 length: 15 residues. The CDR3 is CSVGKSDRGLYEQYF. DNA for the CDR3: TGCAGCGTTGGCAAGAGCGACAGGGGTCTCTACGAGCAGTACTTC.

V is TRBV14 and J is TRBJ1-2, with D unresolved. V lost 1 base, J lost 8 bases, and 14 bases lay in between. The CDR3 has 14 amino acids. CDR1 is SGHDN, CDR2 FVKESK, per germline. The CDR3 sequence: CASSQGTARMGYTF. In DNA form, the CDR3 reads TGTGCCAGCAGCCAAGGGACTGCTAGAATGGGCTACACCTTC.

The gene calls are TRBV4-3 and TRBJ1-6, with D tentatively TRBD1 (5 bases). This CDR3 has 14 residues. V lost 0 bases and J 7 bases, leaving 7 bases between the germline ends. Germline assignment: CDR1 LGHNA and CDR2 YSLEER. CDR3 in DNA: TGCGCCAGCAGCCAAGAACAGGACAATTCACCCCTCCACTTT. Translation gives CASSQEQDNSPLHF.

The table lists this clone with a few counts. The chain is built from TRBV28 and TRBJ2-6, with D possibly TRBD2 on 5 matching bases. This CDR3 is built from 17 residues. Germline V CDR1 and CDR2: MDHEN, SYDVKM. Trimming removed 3 bases at V and 2 bases at J, with 14 bases between. Here the CDR3 reads CASSLGGFGAGANVLTF. The DNA for the CDR3 is TGTGCCAGCAGTTTGGGCGGGTTCGGAGCTGGGGCCAACGTCCTGACTTTC.

The J gene is TRBJ1-2, the V gene TRBV18; 8 bases line up with TRBD1. Trimming removed 1 base from V and 4 bases from J; junction bases left unmatched: 5. CDR3 length: 15 amino acids. CDR1 is KGHSH and CDR2 is LQKENI in the germline V gene. The CDR3 DNA reads as TGTGCCAGCTCACCACAGTCAGGACAGGGCTATGGCTACACCTTC. Translated: CASSPQSGQGYGYTF.